This T cell receptor (beta chain) was sequenced during a study of shared T cell receptors in the human thymus. V shed 4 bases, J shed 2 bases, and the junction held 8 bases outside the gene matches. The CDR3 sequence is 17 residues long. CDR1 GTSNPN and CDR2 SVGIG come from the germline V gene (reference sequence). Profiling relied on immunoSEQ multiplex PCR, and the TCRdb table lists in-frame clones only, not all of them. The sample carries about 610,000 clones, 70% to 90% recorded once. The same data also contributed to another study, on human thymus T cells. This second study says: Surgeons resected thymus tissue during corrective heart surgery. V and J genes seemed to be used with bias in thymic and blood repertoires. Unrelated individuals had highly overlapping thymic repertoires, as reported in related research.

The chain carries TRBV30 and TRBJ2-3, with 14 bases that match TRBD2. The sequence was obtained from a boy younger than two with a congenital heart defect. The sequenced sample consisted of thymocytes. CDR3 protein: CAWTEGTSGRLTDTQYF. The CDR3 DNA is TGTGCCTGGACTGAAGGGACTAGCGGGAGACTCACAGATACGCAGTATTTT.